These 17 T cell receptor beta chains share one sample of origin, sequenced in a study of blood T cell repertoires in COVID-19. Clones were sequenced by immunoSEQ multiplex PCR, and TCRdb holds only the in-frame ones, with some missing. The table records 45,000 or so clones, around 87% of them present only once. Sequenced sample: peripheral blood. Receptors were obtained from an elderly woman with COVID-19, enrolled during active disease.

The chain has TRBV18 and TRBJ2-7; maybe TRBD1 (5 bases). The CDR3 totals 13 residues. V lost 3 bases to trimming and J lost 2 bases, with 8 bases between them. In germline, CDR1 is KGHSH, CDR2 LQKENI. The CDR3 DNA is TGTGCCAGCTCACCGACAGCGACCTACGAGCAGTACTTC. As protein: CASSPTATYEQYF.

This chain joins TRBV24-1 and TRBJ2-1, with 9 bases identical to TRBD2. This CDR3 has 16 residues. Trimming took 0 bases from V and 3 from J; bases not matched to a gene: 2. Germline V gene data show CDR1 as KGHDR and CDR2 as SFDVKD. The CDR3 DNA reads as TGTGCCACCAGTGATTTGAGTAGCGGGAGCTACAATGAGCAGTTCTTC. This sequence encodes CATSDLSSGSYNEQFF.

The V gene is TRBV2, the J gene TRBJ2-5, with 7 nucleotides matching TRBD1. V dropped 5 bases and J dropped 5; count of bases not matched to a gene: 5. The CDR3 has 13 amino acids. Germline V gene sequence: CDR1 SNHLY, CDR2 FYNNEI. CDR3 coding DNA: TGTGCCAGCAGTCTAGGGGGCTGGGAGACCCAGTACTTC. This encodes CASSLGGWETQYF.

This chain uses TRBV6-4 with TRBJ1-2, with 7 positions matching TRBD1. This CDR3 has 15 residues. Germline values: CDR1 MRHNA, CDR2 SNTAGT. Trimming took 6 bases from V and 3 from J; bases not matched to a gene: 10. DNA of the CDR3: TGTGCCAGCAGGGCGGGCGGGACAGCTGACTATGGCTACACCTTC. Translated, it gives CASRAGGTADYGYTF.

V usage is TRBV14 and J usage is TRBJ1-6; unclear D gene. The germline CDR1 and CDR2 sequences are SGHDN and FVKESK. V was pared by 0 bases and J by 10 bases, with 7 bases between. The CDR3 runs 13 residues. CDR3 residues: CASSQDLGSPLHF. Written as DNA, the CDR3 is TGTGCCAGCAGCCAAGATCTGGGCTCACCCCTCCACTTT.

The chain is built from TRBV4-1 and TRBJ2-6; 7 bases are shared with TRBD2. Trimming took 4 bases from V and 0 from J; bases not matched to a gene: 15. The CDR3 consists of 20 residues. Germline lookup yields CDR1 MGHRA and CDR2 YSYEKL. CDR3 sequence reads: CASSRIQRGANFSGANVLTF. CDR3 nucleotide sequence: TGCGCCAGCAGCCGAATACAGCGGGGCGCAAATTTCTCTGGGGCCAACGTCCTGACTTTC.

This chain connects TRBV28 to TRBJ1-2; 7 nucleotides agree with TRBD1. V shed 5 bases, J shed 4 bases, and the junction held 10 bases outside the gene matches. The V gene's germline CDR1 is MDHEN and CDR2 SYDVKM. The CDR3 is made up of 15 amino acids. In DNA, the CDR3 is TGTGCCAGCAGTCCCCTAACAGGGGTTAGCTATGGCTACACCTTC. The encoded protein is CASSPLTGVSYGYTF.

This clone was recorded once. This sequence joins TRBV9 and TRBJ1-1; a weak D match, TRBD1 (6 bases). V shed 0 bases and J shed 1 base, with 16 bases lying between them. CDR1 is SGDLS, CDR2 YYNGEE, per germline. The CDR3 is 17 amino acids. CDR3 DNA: TGTGCCAGCAGCGTAGGAACTTCAGGGGCCCGGAACACTGAAGCTTTCTTT. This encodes CASSVGTSGARNTEAFF.

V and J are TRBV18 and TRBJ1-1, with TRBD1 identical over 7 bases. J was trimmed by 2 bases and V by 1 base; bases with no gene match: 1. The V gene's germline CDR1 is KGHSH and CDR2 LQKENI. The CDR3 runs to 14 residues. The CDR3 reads CASSPRQGNTEAFF. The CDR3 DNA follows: TGTGCCAGCTCACCACGACAGGGAAACACTGAAGCTTTCTTT.

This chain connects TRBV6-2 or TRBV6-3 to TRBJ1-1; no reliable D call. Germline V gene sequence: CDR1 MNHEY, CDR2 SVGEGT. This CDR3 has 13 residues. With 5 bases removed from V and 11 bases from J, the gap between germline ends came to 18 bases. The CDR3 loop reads CASSARVQRTAFF. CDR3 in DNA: TGTGCCAGCAGTGCCCGGGTCCAGCGGACGGCTTTCTTT.

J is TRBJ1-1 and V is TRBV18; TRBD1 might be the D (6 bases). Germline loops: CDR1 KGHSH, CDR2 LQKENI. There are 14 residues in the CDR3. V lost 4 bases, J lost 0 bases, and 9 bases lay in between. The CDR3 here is CASSQQGMNTEAFF. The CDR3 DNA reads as TGTGCCAGCTCACAACAGGGCATGAACACTGAAGCTTTCTTT.

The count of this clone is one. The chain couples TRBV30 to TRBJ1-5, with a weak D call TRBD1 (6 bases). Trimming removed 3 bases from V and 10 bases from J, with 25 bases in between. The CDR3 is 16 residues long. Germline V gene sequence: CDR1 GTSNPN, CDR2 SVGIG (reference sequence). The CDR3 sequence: CAWSHLTGNTGSPQHF. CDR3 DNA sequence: TGTGCCTGGAGCCACCTTACAGGGAACACGGGAAGTCCCCAGCATTTT.

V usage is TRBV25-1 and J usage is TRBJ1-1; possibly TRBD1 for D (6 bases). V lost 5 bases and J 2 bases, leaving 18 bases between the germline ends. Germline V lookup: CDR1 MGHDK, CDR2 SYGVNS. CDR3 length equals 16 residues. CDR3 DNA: TGTGCCAGCAGTCCCTCGAAGGGGGAGGGAAACACTGAAGCTTTCTTT. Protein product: CASSPSKGEGNTEAFF.

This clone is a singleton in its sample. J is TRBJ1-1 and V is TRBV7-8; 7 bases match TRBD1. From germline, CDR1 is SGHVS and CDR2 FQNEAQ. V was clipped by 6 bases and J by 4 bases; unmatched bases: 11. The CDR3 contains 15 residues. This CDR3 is CASRDNRGRGTEAFF. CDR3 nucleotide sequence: TGTGCCAGCAGGGATAACAGGGGACGGGGCACTGAAGCTTTCTTT.

CDR3: CASSPAGPLGGETQYF. For the CDR3, the DNA is TGTGCCAGCTCACCGGCAGGTCCCCTCGGAGGCGAGACCCAGTACTTC. The chain combines TRBV18 with TRBJ2-5; possibly TRBD2 for D (5 bases). Germline lookup yields CDR1 KGHSH and CDR2 LQKENI. With 3 bases removed from V and 5 bases from J, the gap between germline ends came to 19 bases. There are 16 residues in the CDR3.

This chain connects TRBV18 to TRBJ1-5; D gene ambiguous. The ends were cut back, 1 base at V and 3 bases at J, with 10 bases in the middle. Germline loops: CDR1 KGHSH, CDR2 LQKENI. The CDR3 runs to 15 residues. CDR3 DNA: TGTGCCAGCTCACCACTCGCCGGTGCCAATCAGCCCCAGCATTTT. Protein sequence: CASSPLAGANQPQHF.

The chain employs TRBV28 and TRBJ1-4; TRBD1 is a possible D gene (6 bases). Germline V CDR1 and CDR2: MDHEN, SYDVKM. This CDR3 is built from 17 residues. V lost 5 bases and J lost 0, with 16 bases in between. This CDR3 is CASSPGQGHATNEKLFF. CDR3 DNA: TGTGCCAGCAGTCCTGGTCAGGGACATGCAACTAATGAAAAACTGTTTTTT.